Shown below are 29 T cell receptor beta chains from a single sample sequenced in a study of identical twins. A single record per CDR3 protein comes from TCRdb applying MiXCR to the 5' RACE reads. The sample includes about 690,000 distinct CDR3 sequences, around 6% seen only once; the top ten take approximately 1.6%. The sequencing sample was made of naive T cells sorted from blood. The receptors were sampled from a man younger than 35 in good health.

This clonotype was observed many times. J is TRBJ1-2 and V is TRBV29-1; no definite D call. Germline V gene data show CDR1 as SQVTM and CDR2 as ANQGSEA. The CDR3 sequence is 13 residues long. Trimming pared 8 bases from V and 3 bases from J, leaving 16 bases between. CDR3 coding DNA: TGCAGCTCAAGACCCCTCCTGCACTATGGCTACACCTTC. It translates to CSSRPLLHYGYTF.

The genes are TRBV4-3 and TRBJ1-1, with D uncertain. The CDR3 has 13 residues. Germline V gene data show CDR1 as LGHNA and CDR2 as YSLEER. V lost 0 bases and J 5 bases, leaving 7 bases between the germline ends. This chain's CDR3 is CASSQDFQTEAFF. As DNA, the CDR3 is TGCGCCAGCAGCCAAGATTTTCAAACTGAAGCTTTCTTT.

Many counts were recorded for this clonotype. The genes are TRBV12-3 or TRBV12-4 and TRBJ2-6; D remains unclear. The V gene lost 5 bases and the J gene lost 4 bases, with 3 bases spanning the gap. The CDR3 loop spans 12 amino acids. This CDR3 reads CASSLGANVLTF. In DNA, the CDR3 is TGTGCCAGCAGTCTAGGGGCCAACGTCCTGACTTTC.

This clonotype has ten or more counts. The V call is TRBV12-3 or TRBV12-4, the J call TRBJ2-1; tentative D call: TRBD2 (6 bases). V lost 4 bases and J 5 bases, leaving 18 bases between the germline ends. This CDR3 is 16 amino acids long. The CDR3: CASSSYRLERDNEQFF. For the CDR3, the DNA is TGTGCCAGCAGTTCCTACCGGTTGGAGCGGGACAATGAGCAGTTCTTC.

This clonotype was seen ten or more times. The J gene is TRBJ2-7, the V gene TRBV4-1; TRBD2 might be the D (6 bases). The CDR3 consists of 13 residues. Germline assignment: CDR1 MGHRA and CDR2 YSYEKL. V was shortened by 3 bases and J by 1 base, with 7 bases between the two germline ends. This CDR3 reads CASSHGGSYEQYV. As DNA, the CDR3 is TGCGCCAGCAGCCACGGGGGATCCTACGAGCAGTACGTC.

The CDR3 sequence: CASSFMRQARYEQYF. The DNA of the CDR3 is TGTGCCAGCAGTTTCATGAGACAGGCCCGCTACGAGCAGTACTTC. This chain uses TRBV28 with TRBJ2-7; weak D call: TRBD1 (6 bases). Germline-derived CDR1 and CDR2 are MDHEN and SYDVKM. Between the trimmed V and J ends, which lost 3 bases and 3 bases, there was a span of 15 bases. This CDR3 spans 15 amino acids.

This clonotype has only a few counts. Here the CDR3 reads CASSPPGSNEQFF. The CDR3 DNA sequence: TGTGCCAGCTCACCACCGGGTTCTAATGAGCAGTTCTTC. The gene calls are TRBV18 and TRBJ2-1; D is unclear. V lost 0 bases and J lost 7, with 7 bases in between. Germline CDR1 KGHSH, CDR2 LQKENI. The CDR3 has 13 amino acids.

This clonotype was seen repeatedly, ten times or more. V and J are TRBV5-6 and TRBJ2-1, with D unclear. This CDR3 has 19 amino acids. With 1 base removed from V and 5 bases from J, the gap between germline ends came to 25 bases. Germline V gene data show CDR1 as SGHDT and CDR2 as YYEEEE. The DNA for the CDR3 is TGTGCCAGCAGCTTGAGCCCCGGATTTAGCAGATCATTTCACAATGAGCAGTTCTTC. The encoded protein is CASSLSPGFSRSFHNEQFF.

The chain's CDR3 is CASRLTGTSGMLGQETQYF. CDR3 in DNA: TGTGCCAGCAGACTAACCGGGACTAGCGGGATGCTCGGCCAAGAGACCCAGTACTTC. The chain couples TRBV6-2 or TRBV6-3 to TRBJ2-5; 13 bases agree with TRBD2. V was clipped by 6 bases and J by 1 base; unmatched bases: 14. CDR1 and CDR2 (germline): MNHEY, SVGEGT. The CDR3 runs 19 residues.

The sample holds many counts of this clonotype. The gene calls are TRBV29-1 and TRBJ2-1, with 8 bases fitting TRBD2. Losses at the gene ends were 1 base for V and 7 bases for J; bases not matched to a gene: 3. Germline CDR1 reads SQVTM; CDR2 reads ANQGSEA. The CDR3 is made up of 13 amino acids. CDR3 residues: CSVEAVAGNEQFF. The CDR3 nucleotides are TGCAGCGTTGAAGCGGTAGCGGGAAATGAGCAGTTCTTC.

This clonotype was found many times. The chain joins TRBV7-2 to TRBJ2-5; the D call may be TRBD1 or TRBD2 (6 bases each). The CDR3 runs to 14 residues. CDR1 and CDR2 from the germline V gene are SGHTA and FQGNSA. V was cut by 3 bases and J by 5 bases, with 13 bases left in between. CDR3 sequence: CASSFRTGRETQYF. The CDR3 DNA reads TGTGCCAGCAGCTTTCGTACAGGGAGGGAGACCCAGTACTTC.

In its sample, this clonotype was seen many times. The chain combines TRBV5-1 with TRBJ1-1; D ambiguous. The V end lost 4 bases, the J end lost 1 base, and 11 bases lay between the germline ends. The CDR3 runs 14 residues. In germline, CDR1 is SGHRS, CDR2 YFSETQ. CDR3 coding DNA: TGCGCCAGCAGCCAGTGGACGGCGAACACTGAAGCTTTCTTT. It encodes CASSQWTANTEAFF.

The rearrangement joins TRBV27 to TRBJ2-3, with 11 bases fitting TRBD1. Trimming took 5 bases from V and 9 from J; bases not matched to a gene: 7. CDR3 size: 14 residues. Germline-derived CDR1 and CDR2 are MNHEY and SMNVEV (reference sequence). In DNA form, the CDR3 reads TGTGCCAGCAGTACATGGACAGGGGGCGCGACGCAGTATTTT. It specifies CASSTWTGGATQYF.

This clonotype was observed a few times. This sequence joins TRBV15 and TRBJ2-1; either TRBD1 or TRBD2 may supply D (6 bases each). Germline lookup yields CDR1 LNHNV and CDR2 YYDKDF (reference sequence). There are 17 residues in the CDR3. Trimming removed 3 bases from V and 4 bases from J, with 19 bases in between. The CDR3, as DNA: TGTGCCACCAGCAGGGTGGGGGGCCCCCACGGGTACAATGAGCAGTTCTTC. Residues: CATSRVGGPHGYNEQFF.

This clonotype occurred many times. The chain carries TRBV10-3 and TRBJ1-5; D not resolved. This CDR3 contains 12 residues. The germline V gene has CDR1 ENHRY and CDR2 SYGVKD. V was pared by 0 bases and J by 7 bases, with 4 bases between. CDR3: CAISESRQPQHF. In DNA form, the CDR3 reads TGTGCCATCAGTGAGTCGCGGCAGCCCCAGCATTTT.

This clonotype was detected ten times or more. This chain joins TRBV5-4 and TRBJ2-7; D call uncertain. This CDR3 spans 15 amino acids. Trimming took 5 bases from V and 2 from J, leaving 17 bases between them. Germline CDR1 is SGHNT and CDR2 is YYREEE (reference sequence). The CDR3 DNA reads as TGTGCCAGCAGAAGTTGGGGTTCTACCGCCTACGAGCAGTACTTC. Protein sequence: CASRSWGSTAYEQYF.

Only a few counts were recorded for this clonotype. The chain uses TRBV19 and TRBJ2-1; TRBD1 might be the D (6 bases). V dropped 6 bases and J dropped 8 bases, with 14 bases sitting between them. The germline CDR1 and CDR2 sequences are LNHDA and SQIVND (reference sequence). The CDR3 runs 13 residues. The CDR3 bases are TGTGCCAGTAGGTTAACAGGGAGCGATGAGCAGTTCTTC. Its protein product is CASRLTGSDEQFF.

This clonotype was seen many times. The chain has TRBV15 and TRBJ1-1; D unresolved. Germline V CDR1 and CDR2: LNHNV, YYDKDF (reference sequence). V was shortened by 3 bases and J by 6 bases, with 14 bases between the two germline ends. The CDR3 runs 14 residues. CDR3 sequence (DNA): TGTGCCACCAGCAGCTCCTTAAAATCCCCTGAAGCTTTCTTT. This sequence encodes CATSSSLKSPEAFF.

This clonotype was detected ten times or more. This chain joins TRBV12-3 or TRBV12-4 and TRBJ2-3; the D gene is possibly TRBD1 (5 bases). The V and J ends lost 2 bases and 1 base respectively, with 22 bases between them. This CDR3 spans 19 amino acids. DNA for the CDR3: TGTGCCAGCAGTTTACGACGGGCCATGGTGCAGGGCCGCACAGATACGCAGTATTTT. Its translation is CASSLRRAMVQGRTDTQYF.

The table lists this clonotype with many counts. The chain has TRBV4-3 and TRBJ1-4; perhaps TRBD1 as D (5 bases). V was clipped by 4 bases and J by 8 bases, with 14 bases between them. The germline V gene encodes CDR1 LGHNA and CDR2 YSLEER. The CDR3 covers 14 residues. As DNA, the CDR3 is TGCGCCAGCAGCCCCATGACAGAGGGGGAAAAACTGTTTTTT. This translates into CASSPMTEGEKLFF.

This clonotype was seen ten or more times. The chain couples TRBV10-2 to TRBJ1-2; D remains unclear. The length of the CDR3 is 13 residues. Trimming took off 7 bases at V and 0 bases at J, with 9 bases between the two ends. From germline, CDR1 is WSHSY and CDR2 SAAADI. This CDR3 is CASKLRPNYGYTF. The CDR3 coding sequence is TGCGCCAGCAAACTCCGACCTAACTATGGCTACACCTTC.

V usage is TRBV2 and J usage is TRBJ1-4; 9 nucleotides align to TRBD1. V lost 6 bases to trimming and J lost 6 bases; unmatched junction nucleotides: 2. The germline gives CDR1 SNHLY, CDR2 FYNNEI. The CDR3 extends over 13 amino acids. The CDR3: CASSRTGDEKLFF. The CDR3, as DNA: TGTGCCAGCAGCAGGACAGGGGATGAAAAACTGTTTTTT.

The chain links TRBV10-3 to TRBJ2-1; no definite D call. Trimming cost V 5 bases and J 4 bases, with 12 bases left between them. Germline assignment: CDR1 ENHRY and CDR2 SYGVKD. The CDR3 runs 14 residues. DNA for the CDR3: TGTGCCATCAGTTCATTTCAACAGTACAATGAGCAGTTCTTC. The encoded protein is CAISSFQQYNEQFF.

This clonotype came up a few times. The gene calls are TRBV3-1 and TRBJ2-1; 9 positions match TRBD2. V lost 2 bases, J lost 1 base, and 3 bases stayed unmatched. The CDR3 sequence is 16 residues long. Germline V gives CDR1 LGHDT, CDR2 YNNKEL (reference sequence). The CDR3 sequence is CASSQLSGRSYNEQFF. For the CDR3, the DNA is TGTGCCAGCAGCCAACTCAGCGGGAGGTCCTACAATGAGCAGTTCTTC.

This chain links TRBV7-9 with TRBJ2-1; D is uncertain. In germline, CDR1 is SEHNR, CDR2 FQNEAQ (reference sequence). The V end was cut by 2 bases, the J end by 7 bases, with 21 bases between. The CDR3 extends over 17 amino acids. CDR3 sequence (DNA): TGTGCCAGCAGCTTAACCTCTTCTGGGGTCAAAGGGAATGAGCAGTTCTTC. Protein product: CASSLTSSGVKGNEQFF.

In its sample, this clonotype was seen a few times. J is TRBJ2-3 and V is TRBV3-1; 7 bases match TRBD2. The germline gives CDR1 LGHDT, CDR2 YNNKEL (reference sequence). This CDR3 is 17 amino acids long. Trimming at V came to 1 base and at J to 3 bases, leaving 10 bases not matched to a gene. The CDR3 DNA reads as TGTGCCAGCAGCCAAGTGATCAAGCGGGAAACAACAGATACGCAGTATTTT. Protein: CASSQVIKRETTDTQYF.

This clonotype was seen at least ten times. CDR3 DNA sequence: TGTGCCATCACCCCGGGACAGGGTCACTACGAGCAGTACTTC. Translated, it gives CAITPGQGHYEQYF. The chain couples TRBV10-3 to TRBJ2-7; 9 bases are shared with TRBD1. Looked up from germline, CDR1 is ENHRY and CDR2 is SYGVKD. CDR3 length equals 14 residues. The J segment lost 3 bases and the V segment lost 7 bases, leaving 7 bases of the junction unmatched.

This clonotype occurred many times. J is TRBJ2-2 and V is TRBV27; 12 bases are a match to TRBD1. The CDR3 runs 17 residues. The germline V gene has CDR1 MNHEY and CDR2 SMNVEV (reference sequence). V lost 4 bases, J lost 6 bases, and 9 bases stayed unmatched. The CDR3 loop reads CASSSIFRDRGPGELFF. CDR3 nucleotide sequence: TGTGCCAGCAGTTCGATATTCCGGGACAGGGGGCCCGGGGAGCTGTTTTTT.

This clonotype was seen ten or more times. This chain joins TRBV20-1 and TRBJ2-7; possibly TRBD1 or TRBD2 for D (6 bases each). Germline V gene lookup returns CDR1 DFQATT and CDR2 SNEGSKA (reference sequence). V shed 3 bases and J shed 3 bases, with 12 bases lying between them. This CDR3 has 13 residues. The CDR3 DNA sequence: TGCAGTGCTAGGGCTAGGGGGGACTACGAGCAGTACTTC. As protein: CSARARGDYEQYF.